Below, 5 T cell receptor beta chains from the same sample are listed, as sequenced in a study of T cell responses to AZD1222 COVID-19 vaccine (dated by TCRdb to about 2021). The library was prepared using the immunoSEQ multiplex PCR assay. Sourced from immuneACCESS, this table was stored by TCRdb with only in-frame sequences that have V and J called. A share of the clones is absent; for the studies checked, an unresolved V gene accounts for under half, and the remainder has no known explanation. The sample table shows 68,000 or so clones, and roughly 86% are seen once. The top ten clonotypes cover roughly 8% of the sample. Read against the paper, the sample's time point label means: baseline before first vaccination. Here the sequenced sample was peripheral blood, taken on day 0 of AZD1222 vaccination. These receptor sequences come from an adult in good health.

DNA of the CDR3: TGTGCCAGTAGTATAGGGGGTCGGAGCACAGATACGCAGTATTTT. Protein: CASSIGGRSTDTQYF. The rearrangement uses TRBV19 and TRBJ2-3; D not resolved. V dropped 1 base and J dropped 0 bases, with 8 bases sitting between them. The CDR3 runs to 15 residues. Germline loops: CDR1 LNHDA, CDR2 SQIVND (reference sequence).

This CDR3 is CASSTLRDFQYNEQFF. The DNA of the CDR3 is TGTGCCAGCAGCACCCTGCGGGACTTCCAGTACAATGAGCAGTTCTTC. This chain joins TRBV3-1 (or the pseudogene TRBV3-2) and TRBJ2-1; the D gene is possibly TRBD2 (6 bases). Looked up from germline, CDR1 is LGHDT and CDR2 is YNNKEL (reference sequence). The CDR3 covers 16 residues. V lost 5 bases and J 4 bases, leaving 18 bases between the germline ends.

The chain recombines TRBV7-2 with TRBJ2-2; D may be TRBD1 or TRBD2 (5 bases each). V was cut by 6 bases and J by 3 bases, with 14 bases left in between. The CDR3 covers 15 residues. From germline, CDR1 is SGHTA and CDR2 FQGNSA. CDR3: CASSRRRGDTGELFF. The CDR3 region has the DNA TGTGCCAGCAGTCGAAGGCGAGGGGACACCGGGGAGCTGTTTTTT.

The chain is built from TRBV19 and TRBJ1-2; no clear D. CDR1 and CDR2 from the germline V gene are LNHDA and SQIVND (reference sequence). V was shortened by 4 bases and J by 7 bases, with 16 bases between the two germline ends. CDR3 length equals 14 residues. CDR3 nucleotide sequence: TGTGCCAGTAGTACCTCCGGGGTCACCGCTGGCTACACCTTC. Translating it yields CASSTSGVTAGYTF.

The V call is TRBV18, the J call TRBJ1-1, with 9 bases matching TRBD1. From germline, CDR1 is KGHSH and CDR2 LQKENI. The V gene end was trimmed by 6 bases and the J gene end by 4 bases; junction bases not matched to a gene: 3. The CDR3 runs to 13 residues. The CDR3 coding sequence is TGTGCCAGCTCGCCGGACAGGGGCACTGAAGCTTTCTTT. Its translation is CASSPDRGTEAFF. Looking up the rest from reference TRBV18 and TRBJ1-1 gives the full variable domain: NAGVMQNPRHLVRRRGQEARLRCSPMKGHSHVYWYRQLPEEGLKFMVYLQKENIIDESGMPKERFSAEFPKEGPSILRIQQVVRGDSAAYFCASSPDRGTEAFFGQGTRLTVV.